This paragraph reports one TCR beta chain. In the source study's methods: Amplifying reference gene primers gave estimates of nucleated cell counts. Measured with immunoSEQ multiplex PCR; TCRdb has only the in-frame clones, and not every one. D and trimming come from the DNA, and the V and J calls and clone size come from that table. Of some 130,000 clones listed, around 89% were seen once; the top ten hold 2.5% to 3%. The germline gives CDR1 LNHNV, CDR2 YYDKDF (reference sequence). With V trimmed by 1 base and J by 4 bases, 3 bases remained unmatched. CDR3 length: 14 residues. The entry originates in a study of blood T cell repertoires in COVID-19. On the study more broadly: Donors in the United States, Italy and Spain gave samples during acute or convalescent COVID-19. Sources were T cells, B-cell-depleted T cells, or PBMCs; the material itself was cDNA or gDNA.

This chain links TRBV15 with TRBJ2-7; 8 positions agree with TRBD2. This TCR derives from a man aged 60-69 years with active or convalescent COVID-19. The source material was peripheral blood. The CDR3, as DNA: TGTGCCACCAGCAGAGCGGGAGGGATGTACGAGCAGTACTTC. Its translation is CATSRAGGMYEQYF.